The 32 T cell receptor beta chains in this list originate from one sample, sequenced in a study of blood T cells in healthy people across ages. Primed by a sample-barcoded 5' primer and a J-beta primer mix, a second PCR proceeded for roughly 6 to 12 cycles. TCRdb ran MiXCR on the 5' RACE reads and lists one entry per CDR3 protein. Of around 1,000,000 distinct CDR3 sequences in the sample, approximately 38% are singletons; the top ten hold over 10%. The sequenced sample was blood. Receptors originate from a man aged 18-30 years in good health.

Regarding this clonotype: A read error may account for a junction end that differs from germline. CDR3 loop: CASSQDGFQNQPQHF. The CDR3 DNA follows: TGCGCCAGCAGTCAAGACGGGTTTCAAAATCAGCCCCAGCATTTT. The chain is built from TRBV4-3 and TRBJ1-5; no reliable D call. This CDR3 has 15 residues. CDR1 and CDR2 from the germline V gene are LGHNA and YSLEER.

V is TRBV28 and J is TRBJ2-1; TRBD2 might be the D (6 bases). The V and J ends lost 5 bases and 8 bases respectively, with 22 bases between them. This CDR3 has 16 residues. CDR1 and CDR2 from the germline V gene are MDHEN and SYDVKM. The CDR3 region is CASSVWPGLLRHEQFF. The CDR3 DNA sequence: TGTGCCAGCAGTGTCTGGCCGGGACTCCTAAGGCATGAGCAGTTCTTC.

The V call is TRBV20-1, the J call TRBJ2-7; D not certain. Germline V CDR1 and CDR2: DFQATT, SNEGSKA (reference sequence). This CDR3 comprises 14 residues. V was pared by 1 base and J by 0 bases, with 10 bases between. The CDR3 reads CSARVRRDSYEQYF. The DNA for the CDR3 is TGCAGTGCTAGAGTTCGAAGGGACTCCTACGAGCAGTACTTC.

The genes are TRBV12-3 or TRBV12-4 and TRBJ1-6; 9 nucleotides line up with TRBD1. CDR3 size: 17 residues. With 5 bases clipped from V and 8 bases from J, the junction kept 13 bases outside the gene matches. CDR3 nucleotides: TGTGCCAGCAGTACCGAAGGTTGGACAGGGGTGGATTCACCCCTCCACTTT. It translates to CASSTEGWTGVDSPLHF.

This clonotype occurred a few times. This chain links TRBV12-3 or TRBV12-4 with TRBJ2-3, with 7 nucleotides matching TRBD2. The CDR3 contains 15 residues. With 1 base clipped from V and 7 bases from J, the junction kept 8 bases outside the gene matches. The CDR3 bases are TGTGCCAGCAGTTTAGAAGGCGGGGGTAGAAATACGCAGTATTTT. This encodes CASSLEGGGRNTQYF.

In its sample, this clonotype was seen a few times. The V gene is TRBV7-9, the J gene TRBJ2-3; possibly TRBD2 for D (6 bases). V dropped 7 bases and J dropped 2 bases, with 22 bases sitting between them. The CDR3 extends over 17 amino acids. The V gene's germline CDR1 is SEHNR and CDR2 FQNEAQ (reference sequence). The CDR3 coding sequence is TGTGCCAGCACCACTGGGGACTCCCGGGGTTTCACAGATACGCAGTATTTT. As protein: CASTTGDSRGFTDTQYF.

The CDR3 coding sequence is TGTGCCTGGAGCACCCAGGGCCCCTACGAGCAGTTCTTC. This codes for CAWSTQGPYEQFF. The genes are TRBV30 and TRBJ2-1; possible D gene TRBD1, 5 bases. The V end was cut by 3 bases, the J end by 10 bases, with 16 bases between. The CDR3 contains 13 residues. Germline CDR1 reads GTSNPN; CDR2 reads SVGIG (reference sequence). The full variable domain, with the rest looked up from reference TRBV30 and TRBJ2-1, is SQTIHQWPATLVQPVGSPLSLECTVEGTSNPNLYWYRQAAGRGLQLLFYSVGIGQISSEVPQNLSASRPQDRQFILSSKKLLLSDSGFYLCAWSTQGPYEQFFGPGTRLTVL.

This clonotype was observed a few times. The chain combines TRBV2 with TRBJ1-2; weak D call: TRBD1 (5 bases). Germline loops: CDR1 SNHLY, CDR2 FYNNEI. The germline V and J ends were trimmed by 1 base and 4 bases, with 13 bases remaining between them. The CDR3 contains 15 residues. The CDR3 nucleotides are TGTGCCAGCAGTGAAGTCCGGGGCTGGGGCTATGGCTACACCTTC. Its protein product is CASSEVRGWGYGYTF.

Note on this clonotype: Likely a read error: the CDR3 ends without its conserved phenylalanine or tryptophan. The DNA is left out, because the CDR3 cannot be placed on it with certainty; the CDR3 is given as TCRdb lists it. The rearrangement links TRBV7-9 to TRBJ2-1; the table gives TRBD1 as D, unverified against the DNA. Germline CDR1 and CDR2: SEHNR and FQNEAQ (reference sequence). Both ends counted, the CDR3 spans 15 residues. The CDR3 reads CASSKSGTGGNGQFI.

The genes are TRBV10-3 and TRBJ2-7; no clear D gene. Germline V lookup: CDR1 ENHRY, CDR2 SYGVKD. This CDR3 is built from 12 residues. V dropped 11 bases and J dropped 0 bases, with 11 bases sitting between them. This chain's CDR3 is CAVRSGSYEQYF. CDR3 nucleotides: TGTGCCGTCCGGTCGGGCTCCTACGAGCAGTACTTC.

J is TRBJ2-1 and V is TRBV20-1; 7 bases are a match to TRBD1. Trimming took 3 bases from V and 7 from J; bases not matched to a gene: 9. The germline V gene has CDR1 DFQATT and CDR2 SNEGSKA (reference sequence). This CDR3 region has 14 residues. In DNA, the CDR3 is TGCAGTGCTAGTGACAGGGCTCCGGGGAATGAGCAGTTCTTC. Amino acids: CSASDRAPGNEQFF.

The chain recombines TRBV5-1 with TRBJ2-4; D perhaps matches TRBD2 (6 bases). Germline V gene sequence: CDR1 SGHRS, CDR2 YFSETQ. The CDR3 contains 14 residues. Trimming pared 5 bases from V and 8 bases from J, leaving 17 bases between. The CDR3 loop reads CASRSDSGGDIQYF. The CDR3 bases are TGCGCCAGCAGATCCGACAGTGGAGGGGACATTCAGTACTTC.

Here the CDR3 reads CASRKRDPMDSPLHF. In DNA form, the CDR3 reads TGTGCCAGCAGAAAACGGGACCCCATGGACTCACCCCTCCACTTT. This chain uses TRBV2 with TRBJ1-6, with D possibly matching TRBD1 (5 bases). CDR3 length: 15 amino acids. Germline CDR1 SNHLY, CDR2 FYNNEI. The V end lost 6 bases, the J end lost 10 bases, and 19 bases lay between the germline ends.

The V call is TRBV9, the J call TRBJ2-1; D not certain. The CDR3 has 16 amino acids. V dropped 0 bases and J dropped 2 bases, with 12 bases sitting between them. Germline CDR1 is SGDLS and CDR2 is YYNGEE. The CDR3 DNA sequence: TGTGCCAGCAGCGTAGGACTGGGTTACACCTACAATGAGCAGTTCTTC. Amino acid sequence: CASSVGLGYTYNEQFF.

J is TRBJ2-5 and V is TRBV6-6, with 8 bases aligning to TRBD1. The end of the DNA is better explained by TRBJ2-1, so the J call may be wrong. The CDR3 has 13 amino acids. Per the germline V gene, CDR1 is MNHNY and CDR2 is SVGAGI (reference sequence). CDR3 region: CASSRGLQETQFF. CDR3 DNA: TGTGCCAGCAGCAGGGGGCTCCAAGAGACCCAGTTCTTC.

Only a few counts were recorded for this clonotype. The chain employs TRBV5-1 and TRBJ1-1; D ambiguous. The germline gives CDR1 SGHRS, CDR2 YFSETQ. The V end was cut by 0 bases, the J end by 4 bases, with 7 bases between. CDR3 length: 13 residues. The CDR3 DNA follows: TGCGCCAGCAGCTTGGCGGCAGCCACTGAAGCTTTCTTT. This translates into CASSLAAATEAFF.

The chain has TRBV25-1 and TRBJ1-1, with D perhaps TRBD1 (5 bases). With 8 bases removed from V and 6 bases from J, the gap between germline ends came to 16 bases. The CDR3 totals 13 residues. Germline V gene data show CDR1 as MGHDK and CDR2 as SYGVNS. CDR3 residues: CASSRRGGAEAFF. CDR3 DNA sequence: TGTGCCAGCTCTCGTAGAGGAGGGGCTGAAGCTTTCTTT.

The sample holds many counts of this clonotype. The V and J genes are TRBV10-3 and TRBJ2-1, with 8 bases identical to TRBD2. V was pared by 10 bases and J by 4 bases, with 9 bases of the junction left unmatched. The CDR3 has 14 amino acids. CDR1 and CDR2 (germline): ENHRY, SYGVKD. In DNA form, the CDR3 reads TGTGCCACCCGGGGGGGACTTGCTTACAATGAGCAGTTCTTC. Translation: CATRGGLAYNEQFF.

A few counts support this clonotype. The V call is TRBV6-2 or TRBV6-3, the J call TRBJ1-1; D remains ambiguous. The V gene's germline CDR1 is MNHEY and CDR2 SVGEGT. With 3 bases removed from V and 2 bases from J, the gap between germline ends came to 13 bases. The CDR3 extends over 15 amino acids. CDR3 nucleotide sequence: TGTGCCAGCAGTTATCCCGGGAGACCTAACACTGAAGCTTTCTTT. It encodes CASSYPGRPNTEAFF.

The V call is TRBV7-2, the J call TRBJ1-2, with D possibly being TRBD1 (5 bases). The CDR3 consists of 14 residues. V was clipped by 1 base and J by 6 bases, with 12 bases between them. Germline loops: CDR1 SGHTA, CDR2 FQGNSA. CDR3 in amino acids: CASSLDVRTNGYTF. The DNA of the CDR3 is TGTGCCAGCAGCTTAGATGTACGGACAAATGGCTACACCTTC.

This chain uses TRBV4-1 with TRBJ2-3; the D is unclear. Germline-derived CDR1 and CDR2 are MGHRA and YSYEKL. The CDR3 length is 15 residues. V was clipped by 1 base and J by 2 bases, with 10 bases between them. CDR3 DNA: TGCGCCAGCAGCCAAGGATCGGGCCCCACAGATACGCAGTATTTT. It specifies CASSQGSGPTDTQYF.

This chain joins TRBV9 and TRBJ1-2, with TRBD1 identical over 9 bases. The germline gives CDR1 SGDLS, CDR2 YYNGEE. V was clipped by 6 bases and J by 8 bases; unmatched bases: 5. This CDR3 has 12 residues. The CDR3 sequence is CASTQGARGYTF. CDR3 in DNA: TGTGCCAGCACACAGGGGGCGCGGGGCTACACCTTC.

This clonotype was detected once. The chain employs TRBV7-9 and TRBJ2-7, with a possible D match to TRBD1 (5 bases). CDR3 length: 12 amino acids. Trimming cost V 5 bases and J 4 bases, with 9 bases left between them. Germline-derived CDR1 and CDR2 are SEHNR and FQNEAQ (reference sequence). CDR3 in amino acids: CASSTDRYEQYF. Here the CDR3 DNA reads TGTGCCAGCAGCACCGACAGATACGAGCAGTACTTC.

The rearrangement uses TRBV20-1 and TRBJ1-5; no definite D call. Trimming removed 5 bases at V and 0 bases at J, with 14 bases between. CDR1 and CDR2 (germline): DFQATT, SNEGSKA (reference sequence). CDR3 length equals 15 residues. The CDR3 loop reads CSALDGMYSNQPQHF. The CDR3 nucleotides are TGCAGTGCTCTGGACGGAATGTATAGCAATCAGCCCCAGCATTTT.

This sequence joins TRBV6-6 and TRBJ2-1; possible D gene TRBD2, 6 bases. There are 16 residues in the CDR3. V was pared by 0 bases and J by 3 bases, with 12 bases between. Per the germline V gene, CDR1 is MNHNY and CDR2 is SVGAGI (reference sequence). The CDR3 spells CASSYSTSYDYNEQFF. The DNA of the CDR3 is TGTGCCAGCAGTTACTCGACTAGTTATGACTACAATGAGCAGTTCTTC.

The chain recombines TRBV12-3 or TRBV12-4 with TRBJ1-4; D not resolved. With 3 bases removed from V and 5 bases from J, the gap between germline ends came to 10 bases. This CDR3 contains 14 residues. The CDR3 nucleotides read TGTGCCAGCAGTTTCCGGCTGGGAAATGAAAAACTGTTTTTT. Translating it yields CASSFRLGNEKLFF.

Note on this clonotype: This may be a read error, as it is one base from a much larger clone. This chain links TRBV5-6 with TRBJ2-3; D may correspond to TRBD1 or TRBD2 (6 bases each). Germline values: CDR1 SGHDT, CDR2 YYEEEE. The CDR3 loop spans 17 amino acids. The germline V and J ends were trimmed by 2 bases and 0 bases, with 16 bases remaining between them. The CDR3 region is CASSFFRGTLSTDTQYF. The CDR3 region has the DNA TGTGCCAGCAGCTTCTTCCGCGGGACACTGAGCACAGATACGCAGTATTTT.

This chain uses TRBV4-3 with TRBJ2-4; perhaps TRBD1 as D (6 bases). The J call may be in error: the DNA end matches TRBJ2-5 better. The CDR3 runs 16 residues. Germline CDR1 reads LGHNA; CDR2 reads YSLEER. CDR3 sequence: CASSQNRQGIGETQYF. The CDR3 DNA sequence: TGCGCCAGCAGCCAAAATCGTCAGGGGATAGGCGAGACCCAGTACTTC.

Regarding this clonotype: Its ends do not fully match the called genes, so a read error is possible. The chain joins TRBV6-5 to TRBJ1-2; no firm D call. CDR3 length: 13 residues. Germline V gives CDR1 MNHEY, CDR2 SVGAGI. The CDR3 DNA sequence: TGTGCCAGCAAACGGGATAACGCCTATGGCCACACCTTC. Protein: CASKRDNAYGHTF.

Of note for this clonotype: A much more abundant neighbour one base away suggests this may be a read error. J is TRBJ2-7 and V is TRBV6-4; no definite D call. V was cut by 2 bases and J by 7 bases, with 15 bases left in between. This CDR3 has 14 amino acids. Germline lookup yields CDR1 MRHNA and CDR2 SNTAGT. CDR3 protein: CASSDKHSYNEQYF. DNA for the CDR3: TGTGCCAGCAGTGACAAACACTCCTACAATGAGCAGTACTTC.

The chain couples TRBV12-3 or TRBV12-4 to TRBJ1-2, with D unclear. The CDR3 is made up of 13 amino acids. V lost 3 bases and J lost 4, with 9 bases in between. The CDR3 is CASSFGESYGYTF. The CDR3 DNA is TGTGCCAGCAGTTTTGGGGAAAGCTATGGCTACACCTTC.

The V and J genes are TRBV6-5 and TRBJ2-1; 10 nucleotides align to TRBD1. The ends lost 5 bases at V and 13 bases at J; junction bases unmatched: 8. This CDR3 spans 13 amino acids. From germline, CDR1 is MNHEY and CDR2 SVGAGI. The CDR3 sequence is CASSGTGVETQFF. The CDR3, as DNA: TGTGCCAGCAGTGGGACAGGGGTTGAGACCCAGTTCTTC.